Described below is a single TCR beta chain sequence and its context. Antigen unknown. The junction differs from germline at one of its ends, possibly a read error. Autologous stem cell transplantation was followed by relapse in every patient, and brentuximab vedotin exposure varied. Purification of CD4+ T cells from thawed PBMCs was achieved by magnetic negative selection. Sequencing was performed with immunoSEQ multiplex PCR; in TCRdb, only in-frame clones are kept and a portion is missing. This sample has approximately 25,000 clones; around 84% occur once, and the top ten carry over 1.5%. The sample originates from a study of PD-1 blockade in classical Hodgkin lymphoma. Notes on the study in general: Newly diagnosed patients were reported to start with lower TCR diversity than healthy donors.

This TCR was sampled from a human donor with classical Hodgkin lymphoma. Material: CD4+ T cells from blood, obtained at baseline.

Written as DNA, the CDR3 is TGTGCTAGCAGCTTAATGGGGACAGCGCAAGAGACCCAGTACTTC. Translated: CASSLMGTAQETQYF. The chain carries TRBV7-7 and TRBJ2-5; 7 nucleotides agree with TRBD1. Germline V CDR1 and CDR2: SSHAT, FNYEAQ (reference sequence). This CDR3 is built from 15 residues.